Below, 8 T cell receptor beta chains from the same sample are listed, as sequenced in a study of T cell changes during pregnancy in multiple sclerosis. The protocol was immunoSEQ multiplex PCR, while the TCRdb copy is restricted to in-frame clones and leaves out a portion. The data contain 20,000 to 30,000 clones, roughly 90% of them singletons. The source was CD8+ T cells from peripheral blood mononuclear cells, collected in the third trimester of pregnancy. All receptors derive from a female donor in good health, enrolled as a control in a pregnancy study.

This chain uses TRBV4-2 with TRBJ2-1; 13 bases agree with TRBD2. Germline CDR1 reads LGHNA; CDR2 reads YNFKEQ. CDR3 size: 16 residues. The J segment lost 4 bases and the V segment lost 5 bases, leaving 5 bases of the junction unmatched. CDR3 sequence reads: CASSALAGGPYNEQFF. The CDR3 nucleotides are TGTGCCAGCAGCGCACTAGCGGGAGGGCCTTACAATGAGCAGTTCTTC.

The chain joins TRBV2 to TRBJ2-1; possibly TRBD1 for D (5 bases). The germline gives CDR1 SNHLY, CDR2 FYNNEI. The CDR3 covers 15 residues. V lost 0 bases and J 6 bases, leaving 12 bases between the germline ends. The CDR3 protein is CASSEAQGSFNEQFF. CDR3 nucleotide sequence: TGTGCCAGCAGTGAAGCCCAGGGCTCTTTCAATGAGCAGTTCTTC.

V and J are TRBV7-9 and TRBJ2-7, with D possibly being TRBD2 (5 bases). With 3 bases removed from V and 5 bases from J, the gap between germline ends came to 8 bases. CDR3 length: 12 amino acids. Germline V gene data show CDR1 as SEHNR and CDR2 as FQNEAQ (reference sequence). The CDR3 region has the DNA TGTGCCAGCAGCTTTGGGGAGCACGAGCAGTACTTC. As protein: CASSFGEHEQYF.

The chain recombines TRBV5-6 with TRBJ2-7; 10 bases line up with TRBD1. CDR3 length: 15 amino acids. CDR1 SGHDT and CDR2 YYEEEE come from the germline V gene. The V gene end was trimmed by 3 bases and the J gene end by 4 bases; junction bases not matched to a gene: 7. CDR3 coding DNA: TGTGCCAGCAGCTGGCCGGGACAGGGGTGGTACGAGCAGTACTTC. As protein: CASSWPGQGWYEQYF.

This chain links TRBV6-4 with TRBJ2-6, with 10 bases identical to TRBD1. Looked up from germline, CDR1 is MRHNA and CDR2 is SNTAGT. J gave up 3 bases and V 9 bases, and 8 bases lay outside the gene matches. The CDR3 length is 16 residues. The CDR3 coding sequence is TGTGCCAGTTCCGGGACAGGGGACCTTGGGGCCAACGTCCTGACTTTC. It translates to CASSGTGDLGANVLTF.

The rearrangement uses TRBV28 and TRBJ2-7; 8 bases match TRBD2. Germline CDR1 is MDHEN and CDR2 is SYDVKM. Trimming removed 6 bases from V and 1 base from J; junction bases left unmatched: 17. The CDR3 is made up of 18 amino acids. The CDR3 reads CASSTGRDWGTTSYEQYF. The CDR3, as DNA: TGTGCCAGCAGCACCGGGAGGGATTGGGGGACCACTTCCTACGAGCAGTACTTC.

The table lists this clone with a few counts. The chain uses TRBV6-4 and TRBJ2-2, with 8 bases identical to TRBD2. The CDR3 totals 15 residues. V shed 5 bases, J shed 7 bases, and the junction held 9 bases outside the gene matches. Germline V gene data show CDR1 as MRHNA and CDR2 as SNTAGT. This CDR3 is CASSPAGDDSGELFF. The CDR3 coding sequence is TGTGCCAGCAGTCCAGCGGGAGATGATAGCGGGGAGCTGTTTTTT.

The V and J genes are TRBV6-1 and TRBJ2-3, with 7 bases identical to TRBD1. This CDR3 has 14 amino acids. The V and J ends lost 6 bases and 11 bases, in that order; junction bases with no gene match: 14. Germline CDR1 is MNHNS and CDR2 is SASEGT. In DNA, the CDR3 is TGTGCCAGCAGAGGACAGGCCCCGCCGGTGGAGCAGTATTTT. Amino acid sequence: CASRGQAPPVEQYF.